This TCR beta chain was found in a study of T cells in Graves' hyperthyroidism and ophthalmopathy (dated by TCRdb to 2018 to 2020). Background on the whole study: Peripheral blood samples were taken at the time of initial diagnosis, prior to any treatment. For training and testing, the 80 to 100 patients in the discovery cohort were randomly divided in a 7:3 ratio. According to the paper, TCR Vbeta CDR3 sequencing was carried out on about 140 peripheral blood samples, which came from around 43 ophthalmopathy, fewer than 80 hyperthyroidism and 17 progressor patients. Prospective prediction of ophthalmopathy was tested in an independent validation cohort of under 20 hyperthyroidism patients and 15 to 17 patients who later progressed to ophthalmopathy. A discovery cohort of roughly 100 patients, 43 with Graves' ophthalmopathy and roughly 59 with stable Graves' hyperthyroidism, was used to find distinguishing TCR V-J signatures. After sampling, hyperthyroidism patients received methimazole starting at 30 mg daily, and ophthalmopathy patients received high-dose intravenous methylprednisolone. The study also compared thyroid tissue and blood T-cell repertoires from 5 to 7 Graves' hyperthyroidism patients.

Beyond this particular receptor, the publication reports: In validation, the model predicted progression to ophthalmopathy a median of about 6 months before onset, with about 70% sensitivity and about 75% specificity. Most expanded thyroid clonotypes (frequency above 0.001) were also found in blood, which suggests that blood repertoires may mirror thyroid immune responses. A model built on a 13 V-J signature distinguished ophthalmopathy from stable hyperthyroidism, reaching roughly 88% sensitivity and 81.08% specificity in cross-validation and 80%/75% in testing. Sample size was not statistically predetermined, and blinding of investigators to group allocation was not performed.

Stable Graves' hyperthyroidism was defined as the absence of progression to ophthalmopathy over 18 months of follow-up. The hyperthyroidism patients were between 18 and 65 years old and newly diagnosed, with a disease duration of less than 2 months. Any patient with an uncontrolled infection, another autoimmune disease, pregnancy or lactation was excluded. Diagnoses were established on the basis of clinical symptoms, serum thyroxine and TRAb, thyroid ultrasound, and orbital computed tomography. PBMCs were separated from roughly 10 ml of fresh peripheral blood using Ficoll-Paque density gradient centrifugation. Total RNA was extracted using Trizol reagent, and RNA quality was assessed on an Agilent 2100 Bioanalyzer. TCR beta CDR3 regions were amplified from RNA transcripts. A first-round RT-PCR of the TCR CDR3 used the HTBI primer set with the Qiagen OneStep RT-PCR kit. The libraries were constructed in a second round of multiplex PCR and then size-selected and purified. The libraries were sequenced on an Illumina HiSeq2000 using paired-end 100 bp reads. As for the original processing: Raw data were processed with SOAPnuke, discarding reads with adapters, uncalled bases, mean Phred below 15, or no exact constant-primer or identifier match. COPE v1.2.5 was used to merge the high-quality paired reads, and each unique nucleotide sequence was defined as a clonotype. Clonotypes were aligned to IMGT TRBV, TRBD and TRBJ reference segments using MiTCR v1.1. Analysis was restricted to V-J combinations with a frequency above 0.0001, which covered 99.2% of repertoires. A TCS score was defined as the ratio between F50 (clonal expansion) and ExV (chaos), using BLOSUM62-based TCRdist between CDR3 peptides within each V-J. Welch's t-statistics and random forest reduced roughly 500 V-J features to about 13, which were used in a naive Bayes classifier (R e1071). TCRdb cleaned the public reads at Q25 with fastp, built clones with MiXCR and kept in-frame beta chains. Each CDR3 protein appears once, grouped with its most common genes and DNA. Clone size and V and J calls follow TCRdb, not the original study. For this sample there are around 200,000 distinct CDR3 sequences; around 17% appear just once. Approximately 40% of the sample is in the top ten clones.

This clonotype was counted ten times or more. No antigen is known for it. Nothing much larger sits one base from this clone, and base qualities are not available. The sample was blood. The clonotype was recovered from a middle-aged man with Graves' hyperthyroidism.

The CDR3 amino acid sequence is: CASSTDREGGYTF. In nucleotides, the sequence is TGTGCCAGCAGCACCGACAGGGAGGGTGGCTACACCTTC. The chain joins TRBV7-2 to TRBJ1-2; 7 nucleotides in the junction match TRBD1. Taken from cysteine to phenylalanine, the CDR3 has 13 residues. The retained sequence is limited to the CDR3, 39 bases, with the frame set at the first base. Trimming leaves V shorter by 5 bases and J shorter by 7 bases, with the junction holding 7 bases beyond the gene matches. The germline V gene encodes CDR1 SGHTA and CDR2 FQGNSA.